This record looks at one T cell receptor (beta chain) sequence and its context. Its antigen remains unidentified. This sample was included in a study of cytomegalovirus exposure and HLA in healthy donors. Regarding the study as a whole: It was taken for granted in presence/absence analyses that sequencing depth across donors was roughly uniform.

The PCR made use of 60 Vbeta and 13 Jbeta primers. Profiled with immunoSEQ multiplex PCR; TCRdb holds only in-frame clones, not every one. The sample includes tens of thousands of clones, roughly 79% of them seen just once. From germline, CDR1 is GTSNPN and CDR2 SVGIG (reference sequence). V lost 5 bases and J 4 bases, leaving 9 bases between the germline ends. The CDR3 sequence is 11 residues long. The J gene is TRBJ2-7, the V gene TRBV30; D uncertain. Sequenced sample: PBMCs. The clonotype was recovered from a man aged 50 or older in good health and CMV-seronegative. The CDR3 reads CAWEEQYEQYF. The CDR3 nucleotides are TGTGCCTGGGAAGAGCAATACGAGCAGTACTTC.